These 6 T cell receptor beta chains share one sample of origin, sequenced in a study of radiotherapy plus CTLA-4 blockade in lung cancer (dated by TCRdb to 2016 to 2018). Libraries were prepared through the immunoSEQ multiplex PCR assay. TCRdb holds this immuneACCESS table with in-frame rearrangements only. Some clones are missing; in checked studies, unresolved V genes explain under half, and the rest has no known cause. In all, the sample holds fewer than 150,000 clones, and about 83% of those were seen once. The top ten clonotypes cover approximately 5% of the sample. This sample comprised peripheral blood, obtained from a patient treated with radiotherapy plus ipilimumab. These TCRs come from a human donor with non-small cell lung cancer who had a partial response to radiotherapy plus ipilimumab.

The chain employs TRBV28 and TRBJ1-2; the D gene is possibly TRBD1 (5 bases). Trimming removed 2 bases from V and 3 bases from J, with 16 bases in between. The CDR3 extends over 16 amino acids. Germline values: CDR1 MDHEN, CDR2 SYDVKM. This CDR3 is CASSLSPGNVDYGYTF. Here the CDR3 DNA reads TGTGCCAGCAGTTTAAGCCCAGGGAACGTTGACTATGGCTACACCTTC.

This clone has only one observation. The chain employs TRBV29-1 and TRBJ1-2; 9 bases agree with TRBD1. Germline assignment: CDR1 SQVTM and CDR2 ANQGSEA. CDR3 size: 17 residues. Trimming cost V 3 bases and J 2 bases; bases outside gene matches: 13. The DNA for the CDR3 is TGCAGCGTTGATATACCATGGGACAGGGCGCAAAACTATGGCTACACCTTC. Its protein is CSVDIPWDRAQNYGYTF.

The J gene is TRBJ1-6, the V gene TRBV5-1, with D possibly TRBD1 on 6 matching bases. CDR1 is SGHRS and CDR2 is YFSETQ in the germline V gene. The CDR3 is 15 residues long. V was trimmed by 4 bases and J by 8 bases, leaving 16 bases between them. The CDR3 nucleotides read TGCGCCAGCAGCCCACTAACAGGGTTAGATTCACCCCTCCACTTT. Translation gives CASSPLTGLDSPLHF.

The J gene is TRBJ1-5, the V gene TRBV27; tentative D call: TRBD1 (5 bases). In germline, CDR1 is MNHEY, CDR2 SMNVEV (reference sequence). The germline V and J ends were trimmed by 2 bases and 3 bases, with 8 bases remaining between them. The CDR3 runs to 14 residues. The CDR3 nucleotides read TGTGCCAGCAGTTTAGCGGGGGTCAATCAGCCCCAGCATTTT. It translates to CASSLAGVNQPQHF.

This chain joins TRBV27 and TRBJ2-7, with 9 bases fitting TRBD2. V lost 4 bases and J lost 5; bases outside the gene matches: 6. The CDR3 loop spans 14 amino acids. The V gene's germline CDR1 is MNHEY and CDR2 SMNVEV (reference sequence). CDR3 loop: CASSWREGLNEQYF. The DNA for the CDR3 is TGTGCCAGCAGTTGGCGGGAGGGCCTCAACGAGCAGTACTTC.

The CDR3 sequence is CASSAGQGDYGYTF. DNA for the CDR3: TGTGCCAGCAGCGCGGGACAGGGGGACTATGGCTACACCTTC. The J gene is TRBJ1-2, the V gene TRBV5-5; 11 bases are shared with TRBD1. Per germline, CDR1 SGHKS and CDR2 YYEKEE (reference sequence). The CDR3 runs 14 residues. The junction had 2 bases not matched to a gene; V was cut back by 4 bases and J by 3 bases.